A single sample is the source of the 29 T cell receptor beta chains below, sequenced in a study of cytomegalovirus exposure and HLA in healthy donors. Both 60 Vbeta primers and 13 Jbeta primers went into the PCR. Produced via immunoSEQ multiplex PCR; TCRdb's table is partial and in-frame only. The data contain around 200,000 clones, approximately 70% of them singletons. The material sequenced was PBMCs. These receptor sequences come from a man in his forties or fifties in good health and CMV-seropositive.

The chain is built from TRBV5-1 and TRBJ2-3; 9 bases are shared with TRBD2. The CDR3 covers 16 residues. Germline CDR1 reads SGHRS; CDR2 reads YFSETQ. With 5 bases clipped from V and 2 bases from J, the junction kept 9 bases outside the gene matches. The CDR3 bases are TGCGCCAGCAGGGTCATTAGCGGGGGCTACACAGATACGCAGTATTTT. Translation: CASRVISGGYTDTQYF.

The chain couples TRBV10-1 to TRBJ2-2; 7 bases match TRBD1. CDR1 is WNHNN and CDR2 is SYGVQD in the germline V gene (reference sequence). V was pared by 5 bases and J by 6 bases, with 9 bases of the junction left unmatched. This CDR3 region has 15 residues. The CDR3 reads CASSPSGQLPGELFF. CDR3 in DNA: TGCGCCAGCAGTCCTTCGGGACAGCTCCCCGGGGAGCTGTTTTTT.

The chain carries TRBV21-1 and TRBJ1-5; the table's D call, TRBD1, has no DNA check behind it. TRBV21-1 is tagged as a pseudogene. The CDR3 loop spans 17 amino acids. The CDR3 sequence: CASTQMADRDKNQPQHF. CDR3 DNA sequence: TGTGCCAGCACCCAAATGGCTGACAGGGACAAAAATCAGCCCCAGCATTTT.

The CDR3 loop reads CASSPRGNWNTEAFF. For the CDR3, the DNA is TGTGCCAGCAGCCCTCGAGGGAATTGGAACACTGAAGCTTTCTTT. V and J are TRBV7-2 and TRBJ1-1, with D unclear. Germline CDR1 SGHTA, CDR2 FQGNSA. Between the trimmed V and J ends, which lost 5 bases and 1 base, there was a span of 14 bases. CDR3 size: 15 residues.

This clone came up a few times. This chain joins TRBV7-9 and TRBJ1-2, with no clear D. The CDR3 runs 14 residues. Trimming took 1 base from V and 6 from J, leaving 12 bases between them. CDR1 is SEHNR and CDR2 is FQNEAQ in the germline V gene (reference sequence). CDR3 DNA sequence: TGTGCCAGCAGCTTAGTTCGGGGAAATCATGGCTACACCTTC. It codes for CASSLVRGNHGYTF.

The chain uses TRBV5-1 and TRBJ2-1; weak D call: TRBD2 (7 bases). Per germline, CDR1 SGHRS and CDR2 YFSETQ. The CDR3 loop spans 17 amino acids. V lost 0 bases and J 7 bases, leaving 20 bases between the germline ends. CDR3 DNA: TGCGCCAGCAGCTTGGCCATGATGGGGGGGCCGGGTAATGAGCAGTTCTTC. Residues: CASSLAMMGGPGNEQFF.

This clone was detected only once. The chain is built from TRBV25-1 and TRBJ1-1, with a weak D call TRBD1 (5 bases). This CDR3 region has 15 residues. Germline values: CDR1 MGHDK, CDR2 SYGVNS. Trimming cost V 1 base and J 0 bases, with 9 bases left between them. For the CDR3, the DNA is TGTGCCAGCAGTGAATTCAAGGGGATGAACACTGAAGCTTTCTTT. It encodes CASSEFKGMNTEAFF.

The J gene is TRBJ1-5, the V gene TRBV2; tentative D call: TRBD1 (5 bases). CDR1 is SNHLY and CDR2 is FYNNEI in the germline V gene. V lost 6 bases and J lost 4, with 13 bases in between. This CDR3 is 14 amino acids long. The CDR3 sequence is CASSAGVPNQPQHF. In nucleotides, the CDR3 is TGTGCCAGCAGCGCGGGGGTCCCGAATCAGCCCCAGCATTTT.

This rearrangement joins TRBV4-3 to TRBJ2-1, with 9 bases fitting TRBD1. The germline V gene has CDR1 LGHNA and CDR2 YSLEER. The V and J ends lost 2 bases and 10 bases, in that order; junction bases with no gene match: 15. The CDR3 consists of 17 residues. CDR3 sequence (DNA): TGCGCCAGCAGCCAACACCTTCCGGGACAGGGAGGTTTGGAGCAGTTCTTC. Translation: CASSQHLPGQGGLEQFF.

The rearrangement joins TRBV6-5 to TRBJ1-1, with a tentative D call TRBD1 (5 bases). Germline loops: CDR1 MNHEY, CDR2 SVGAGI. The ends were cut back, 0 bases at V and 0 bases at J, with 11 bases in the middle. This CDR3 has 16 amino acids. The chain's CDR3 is CASSYSNRGLNTEAFF. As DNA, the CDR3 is TGTGCCAGCAGTTACTCGAATAGGGGCCTGAACACTGAAGCTTTCTTT.

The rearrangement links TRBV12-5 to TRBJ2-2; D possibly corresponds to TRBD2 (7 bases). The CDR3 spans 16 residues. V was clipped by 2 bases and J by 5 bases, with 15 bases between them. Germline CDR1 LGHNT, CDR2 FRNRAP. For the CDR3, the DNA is TGTGCTAGTGGTTTGCCTCAGGAGGGGGGGACCGGGGAGCTGTTTTTT. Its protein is CASGLPQEGGTGELFF. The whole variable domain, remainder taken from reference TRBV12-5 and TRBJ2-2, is DARVTQTPRHKVTEMGQEVTMRCQPILGHNTVFWYRQTMMQGLELLAYFRNRAPLDDSGMPKDRFSAEMPDATLATLKIQPSEPRDSAVYFCASGLPQEGGTGELFFGEGSRLTVL.

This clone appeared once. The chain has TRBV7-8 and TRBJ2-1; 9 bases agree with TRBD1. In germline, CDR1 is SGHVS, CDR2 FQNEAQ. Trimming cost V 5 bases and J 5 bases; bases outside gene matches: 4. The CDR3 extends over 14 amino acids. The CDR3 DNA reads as TGTGCCAGCAGCGCATGGGACAGGGACAATGAGCAGTTCTTC. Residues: CASSAWDRDNEQFF.

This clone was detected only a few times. This CDR3 reads CASSTRRGPVDGYTF. CDR3 DNA sequence: TGTGCCAGTAGTACCAGGAGGGGGCCTGTCGATGGCTACACCTTC. The genes are TRBV19 and TRBJ1-2; 7 nucleotides line up with TRBD1. Germline assignment: CDR1 LNHDA and CDR2 SQIVND (reference sequence). The ends lost 4 bases at V and 6 bases at J; junction bases unmatched: 11. The CDR3 contains 15 residues.

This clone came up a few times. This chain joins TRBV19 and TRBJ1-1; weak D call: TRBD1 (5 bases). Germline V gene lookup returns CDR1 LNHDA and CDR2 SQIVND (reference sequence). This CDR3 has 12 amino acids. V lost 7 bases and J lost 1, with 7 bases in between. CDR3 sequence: CASIQGNTEAFF. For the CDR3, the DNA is TGTGCCAGTATTCAGGGGAACACTGAAGCTTTCTTT.

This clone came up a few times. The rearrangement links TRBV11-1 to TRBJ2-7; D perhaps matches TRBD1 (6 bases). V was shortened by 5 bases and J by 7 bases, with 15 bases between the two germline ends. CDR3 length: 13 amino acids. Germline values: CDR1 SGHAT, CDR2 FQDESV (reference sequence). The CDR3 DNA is TGTGCCAGCAGCCTCGGGACACGGGCAGAGCAGTACTTC. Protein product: CASSLGTRAEQYF.

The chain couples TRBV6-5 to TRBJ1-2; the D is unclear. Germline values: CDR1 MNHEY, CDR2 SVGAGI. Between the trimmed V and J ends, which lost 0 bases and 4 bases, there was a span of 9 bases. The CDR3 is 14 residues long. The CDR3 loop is CASSYSEGIYGYTF. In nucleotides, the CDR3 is TGTGCCAGCAGTTACTCTGAGGGAATCTATGGCTACACCTTC.

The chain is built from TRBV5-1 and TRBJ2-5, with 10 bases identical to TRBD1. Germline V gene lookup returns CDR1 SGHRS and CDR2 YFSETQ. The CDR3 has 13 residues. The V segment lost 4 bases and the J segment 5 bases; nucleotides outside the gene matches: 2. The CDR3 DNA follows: TGCGCCAGCAGCCCGGGACAGGGGGAGACCCAGTACTTC. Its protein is CASSPGQGETQYF. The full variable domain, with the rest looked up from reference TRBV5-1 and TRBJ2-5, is KAGVTQTPRYLIKTRGQQVTLSCSPISGHRSVSWYQQTPGQGLQFLFEYFSETQRNKGNFPGRFSGRQFSNSRSEMNVSTLELGDSALYLCASSPGQGETQYFGPGTRLLVL.

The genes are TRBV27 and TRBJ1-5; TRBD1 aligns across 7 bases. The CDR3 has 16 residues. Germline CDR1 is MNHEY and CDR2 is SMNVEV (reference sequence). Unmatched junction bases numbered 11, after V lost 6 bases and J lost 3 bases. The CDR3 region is CASRNQTGAVNQPQHF. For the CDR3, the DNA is TGTGCCAGCAGAAATCAAACAGGGGCGGTCAATCAGCCCCAGCATTTT.

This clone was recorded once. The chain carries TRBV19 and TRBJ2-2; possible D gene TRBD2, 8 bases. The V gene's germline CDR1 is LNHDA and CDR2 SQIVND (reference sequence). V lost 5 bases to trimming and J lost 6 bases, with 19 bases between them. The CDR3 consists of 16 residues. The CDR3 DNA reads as TGTGCCAGTAGTCCCTCGGGAGGGGGCTTCGCCGGGGAGCTGTTTTTT. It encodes CASSPSGGGFAGELFF.

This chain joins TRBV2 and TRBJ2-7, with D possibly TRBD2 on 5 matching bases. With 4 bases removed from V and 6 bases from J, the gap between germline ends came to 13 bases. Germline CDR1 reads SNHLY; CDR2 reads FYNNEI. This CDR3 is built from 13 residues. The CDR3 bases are TGTGCCAGCAGTGCGGAGAGGGATTCCGAGCAGTACTTC. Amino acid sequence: CASSAERDSEQYF.

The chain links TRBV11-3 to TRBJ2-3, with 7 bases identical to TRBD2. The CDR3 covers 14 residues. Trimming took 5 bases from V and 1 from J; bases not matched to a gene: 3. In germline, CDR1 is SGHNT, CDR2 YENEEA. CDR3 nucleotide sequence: TGTGCCAGCAGCGTTCGGGGGGGCACAGATACGCAGTATTTT. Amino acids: CASSVRGGTDTQYF.

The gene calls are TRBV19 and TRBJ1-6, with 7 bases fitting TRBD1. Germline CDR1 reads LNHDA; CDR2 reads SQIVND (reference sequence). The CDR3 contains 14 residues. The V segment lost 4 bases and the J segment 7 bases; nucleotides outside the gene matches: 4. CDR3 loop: CASSTTGDNSPLHF. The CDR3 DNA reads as TGTGCCAGTAGTACCACAGGGGACAATTCACCCCTCCACTTT.

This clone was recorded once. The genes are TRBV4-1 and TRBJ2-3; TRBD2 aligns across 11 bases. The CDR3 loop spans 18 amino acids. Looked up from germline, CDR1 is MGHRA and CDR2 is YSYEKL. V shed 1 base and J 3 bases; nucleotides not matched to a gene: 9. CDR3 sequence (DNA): TGCGCCAGCAGCCAAGGTGGGATAGCGGGGGGGCGGACAGATACGCAGTATTTT. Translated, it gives CASSQGGIAGGRTDTQYF.

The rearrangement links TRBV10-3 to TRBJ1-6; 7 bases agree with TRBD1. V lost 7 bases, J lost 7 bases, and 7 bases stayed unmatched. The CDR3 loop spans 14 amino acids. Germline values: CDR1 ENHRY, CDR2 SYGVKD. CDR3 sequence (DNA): TGTGCCATCACCCGCGACAGGGCCAATTCACCCCTCCACTTT. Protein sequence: CAITRDRANSPLHF.

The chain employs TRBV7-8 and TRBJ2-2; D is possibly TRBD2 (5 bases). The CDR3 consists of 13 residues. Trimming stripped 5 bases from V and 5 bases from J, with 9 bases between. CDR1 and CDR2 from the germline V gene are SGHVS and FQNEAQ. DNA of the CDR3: TGTGCCAGCAGCCTCAGAGGGACCGGGGAGCTGTTTTTT. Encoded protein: CASSLRGTGELFF.

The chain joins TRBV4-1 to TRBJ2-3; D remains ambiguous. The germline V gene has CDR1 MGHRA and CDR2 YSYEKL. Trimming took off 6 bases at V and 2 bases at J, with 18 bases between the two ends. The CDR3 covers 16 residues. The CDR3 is CASSPRWATYTDTQYF. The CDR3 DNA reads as TGCGCCAGCAGTCCACGTTGGGCCACCTACACAGATACGCAGTATTTT.

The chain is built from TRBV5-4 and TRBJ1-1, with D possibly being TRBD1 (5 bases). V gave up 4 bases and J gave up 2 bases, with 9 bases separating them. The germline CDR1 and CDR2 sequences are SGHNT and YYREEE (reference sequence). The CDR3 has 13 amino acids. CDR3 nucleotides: TGTGCCAGCAGCATCGACAGAAACACTGAAGCTTTCTTT. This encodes CASSIDRNTEAFF.

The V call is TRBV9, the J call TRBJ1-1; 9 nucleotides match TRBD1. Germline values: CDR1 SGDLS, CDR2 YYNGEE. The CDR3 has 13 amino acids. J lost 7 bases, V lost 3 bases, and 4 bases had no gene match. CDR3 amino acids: CASSGQGGIEAFF. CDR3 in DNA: TGTGCCAGCAGCGGACAGGGGGGTATTGAAGCTTTCTTT.

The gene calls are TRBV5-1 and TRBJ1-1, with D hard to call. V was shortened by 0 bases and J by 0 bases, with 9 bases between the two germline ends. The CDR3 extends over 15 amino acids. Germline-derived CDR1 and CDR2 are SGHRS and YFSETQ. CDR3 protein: CASSLDSNMNTEAFF. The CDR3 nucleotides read TGCGCCAGCAGCTTGGACTCGAATATGAACACTGAAGCTTTCTTT.